The 22 T cell receptor beta chains below were found in one sample sequenced in a study of blood T cell repertoires in COVID-19 (dated by TCRdb to 2019 to 2021). Libraries were built with the immunoSEQ multiplex PCR assay. TCRdb carries this immuneACCESS record with in-frame sequences only. Its versions omit some clonotypes, under half of them owing to an unresolved V gene in the studies checked, with the rest unexplained. The sample includes 450,000 to 500,000 clones, with roughly 87% observed a single time. The top ten clonotypes cover 0.7% of the sample. Sequenced: PBMCs or T cells enriched from blood (not recorded which). Every receptor here comes from a woman aged 18-29 years who had recovered from COVID-19.

This clone was observed a handful of times. DNA of the CDR3: TGCGCCAGCAGCCAGCTGACAGGTGGTTTCGTCGGCTACACCTTC. Residues: CASSQLTGGFVGYTF. The chain has TRBV4-1 and TRBJ1-2; the D gene is possibly TRBD1 (6 bases). Germline CDR1 MGHRA, CDR2 YSYEKL. The V gene lost 3 bases and the J gene lost 8 bases, with 19 bases spanning the gap. This CDR3 contains 15 residues.

The chain uses TRBV24-1 and TRBJ1-6; D not certain. The germline CDR1 and CDR2 sequences are KGHDR and SFDVKD. Trimming removed 3 bases from V and 3 bases from J, with 8 bases in between. The CDR3 is made up of 15 amino acids. CDR3 amino acids: CATSDGPVYNSPLHF. Written as DNA, the CDR3 is TGTGCCACCAGTGATGGGCCGGTCTATAATTCACCCCTCCACTTT.

The J gene is TRBJ1-1, the V gene TRBV2; TRBD1 matches 7 bases. The germline V gene has CDR1 SNHLY and CDR2 FYNNEI. This CDR3 spans 15 amino acids. J gave up 7 bases and V 6 bases, and 14 bases lay outside the gene matches. CDR3: CASSIQTGSYGEAFF. CDR3 sequence (DNA): TGTGCCAGCAGCATTCAGACAGGGAGTTACGGTGAAGCTTTCTTT.

The chain joins TRBV28 to TRBJ1-1, with 8 bases matching TRBD1. The germline CDR1 and CDR2 sequences are MDHEN and SYDVKM. CDR3 size: 13 residues. The junction had 7 bases not matched to a gene; V was cut back by 9 bases and J by 4 bases. CDR3 nucleotide sequence: TGTGCCAGTCTAACAGGGACAGGCACTGAAGCTTTCTTT. Translating gives CASLTGTGTEAFF. Full variable domain (rest looked up from reference TRBV28 and TRBJ1-1): DVKVTQSSRYLVKRTGEKVFLECVQDMDHENMFWYRQDPGLGLRLIYFSYDVKMKEKGDIPEGYSVSREKKERFSLILESASTNQTSMYLCASLTGTGTEAFFGQGTRLTVV.

In this sample, this clone turned up once. CDR3 sequence reads: CASSETGRYYGYTF. Here the CDR3 DNA reads TGCGCCAGCAGTGAGACAGGGCGGTACTATGGCTACACCTTC. V is TRBV10-2 and J is TRBJ1-2, with a weak D call TRBD1 (6 bases). This CDR3 spans 14 amino acids. The V end was cut by 2 bases, the J end by 3 bases, with 10 bases between. CDR1 WSHSY and CDR2 SAAADI come from the germline V gene.

The rearrangement uses TRBV5-4 and TRBJ2-1; 7 bases are shared with TRBD2. Germline CDR1 and CDR2: SGHNT and YYREEE (reference sequence). This CDR3 spans 15 amino acids. After removal of 4 bases from V and 8 bases from J, the junction contained 12 bases not matched to a gene. In nucleotides, the CDR3 is TGTGCCAGCAGCCCAAGGGGTGGGGGGGGATATGAGCAGTTCTTC. Translating gives CASSPRGGGGYEQFF.

The CDR3 sequence: CAIRPGVADTEAFF. As DNA, the CDR3 is TGTGCCATCAGGCCAGGGGTTGCGGACACTGAAGCTTTCTTT. The chain carries TRBV10-3 and TRBJ1-1, with TRBD1 as a possible D gene (6 bases). This CDR3 has 14 amino acids. Trimming stripped 6 bases from V and 3 bases from J, with 14 bases between. CDR1 and CDR2 from the germline V gene are ENHRY and SYGVKD.

This clone showed up just a few times. Written as DNA, the CDR3 is TGTGCCAGCAGTACAGGTTCCTCCTACGAGCAGTACTTC. It encodes CASSTGSSYEQYF. The rearrangement uses TRBV12-3 or TRBV12-4 and TRBJ2-7; possible D gene TRBD1, 5 bases. The CDR3 length is 13 residues. Trimming removed 5 bases from V and 0 bases from J, with 8 bases in between.

The chain has TRBV12-5 and TRBJ1-2; D call uncertain. Germline loops: CDR1 LGHNT, CDR2 FRNRAP. Trimming removed 0 bases from V and 7 bases from J, with 12 bases in between. This CDR3 is 14 amino acids long. The CDR3 DNA reads as TGTGCTAGTGGTTTGGTCCCCAGGTTTGGTGGCTACACCTTC. Translated, it gives CASGLVPRFGGYTF. The complete variable domain, with remaining parts taken from reference TRBV12-5 and TRBJ1-2, reads DARVTQTPRHKVTEMGQEVTMRCQPILGHNTVFWYRQTMMQGLELLAYFRNRAPLDDSGMPKDRFSAEMPDATLATLKIQPSEPRDSAVYFCASGLVPRFGGYTFGSGTRLTVV.

This clone showed up many times. V and J are TRBV4-1 and TRBJ1-5, with no clear D. The germline V gene encodes CDR1 MGHRA and CDR2 YSYEKL. Trimming cost V 0 bases and J 2 bases, with 11 bases left between them. The CDR3 has 16 residues. The CDR3 DNA follows: TGCGCCAGCAGCCAAGATCCGGAGGGAGGCAATCAGCCCCAGCATTTT. It codes for CASSQDPEGGNQPQHF.

The chain is built from TRBV30 and TRBJ1-3; TRBD1 matches at 8 bases. Trimming took 1 base from V and 2 from J; bases not matched to a gene: 7. The CDR3 spans 16 residues. Per the germline V gene, CDR1 is GTSNPN and CDR2 is SVGIG (reference sequence). CDR3 sequence reads: CAWSGVQGAPGNTIYF. CDR3 sequence (DNA): TGTGCCTGGAGTGGGGTGCAGGGGGCACCTGGAAACACCATATATTTT.

This chain joins TRBV5-1 and TRBJ1-2; the match to TRBD1 covers 7 bases. Germline V gene lookup returns CDR1 SGHRS and CDR2 YFSETQ. V was clipped by 4 bases and J by 2 bases; unmatched bases: 11. The CDR3 length is 16 residues. This CDR3 is CASSPRTGAVNYGYTF. DNA for the CDR3: TGCGCCAGCAGCCCACGAACAGGGGCAGTCAACTATGGCTACACCTTC.

The V gene is TRBV30, the J gene TRBJ2-3; D is unclear. The CDR3 is 12 residues long. CDR1 is GTSNPN, CDR2 SVGIG, per germline (reference sequence). V was shortened by 1 base and J by 4 bases, with 6 bases between the two germline ends. CDR3 sequence (DNA): TGTGCCTGGAGTGAAGCTGCAGATACGCAGTATTTT. Its translation: CAWSEAADTQYF.

This clone was observed a few times. The rearrangement links TRBV7-8 to TRBJ2-5, with 9 bases aligning to TRBD1. The ends lost 3 bases at V and 5 bases at J; junction bases unmatched: 4. Germline V gene sequence: CDR1 SGHVS, CDR2 FQNEAQ. CDR3 length: 14 residues. CDR3 bases: TGTGCCAGCAGCTTTTCGACAGGGGGGGAGACCCAGTACTTC. Translating it yields CASSFSTGGETQYF.

This clone appeared once. V usage is TRBV5-1 and J usage is TRBJ1-4, with TRBD1 identical over 7 bases. The CDR3 is made up of 13 amino acids. V was pared by 7 bases and J by 3 bases, with 3 bases of the junction left unmatched. Germline CDR1 reads SGHRS; CDR2 reads YFSETQ. For the CDR3, the DNA is TGCGCCAGCCGACAGGGCCCTAATGAAAAACTGTTTTTT. Its translation is CASRQGPNEKLFF.

The chain employs TRBV28 and TRBJ1-5; no clear D gene. This CDR3 region has 15 residues. V lost 6 bases to trimming and J lost 1 base, with 13 bases between them. Germline loops: CDR1 MDHEN, CDR2 SYDVKM. CDR3: CASSNTGLSNQPQHF. The CDR3 nucleotides are TGTGCCAGCAGCAACACTGGACTCAGCAATCAGCCCCAGCATTTT.

The chain employs TRBV7-6 and TRBJ2-7; 11 nucleotides line up with TRBD1. V lost 5 bases and J lost 3; bases outside the gene matches: 3. CDR3 length: 14 amino acids. The germline CDR1 and CDR2 sequences are SGHVS and FNYEAQ. The chain's CDR3 is CASSLGQGDYEQYF. Here the CDR3 DNA reads TGTGCCAGCAGCCTGGGACAGGGGGACTACGAGCAGTACTTC.

The rearrangement uses TRBV21-1 and TRBJ2-4; the table's D call TRBD2 went unverified against the DNA. TRBV21-1 is a pseudogene. The CDR3 extends over 18 amino acids. CDR3 DNA: TGTGCCAGCAGACTAAGGGGGACTAGCCGTGGGGGCAAAAACATTCAGTACTTC. Translation: CASRLRGTSRGGKNIQYF.

The chain combines TRBV5-1 with TRBJ1-2, with 8 bases fitting TRBD1. CDR3 length equals 13 residues. V gave up 3 bases and J gave up 6 bases; unmatched junction bases: 4. Germline CDR1 SGHRS, CDR2 YFSETQ. The CDR3 DNA reads as TGCGCCAGCAGCTCCCCGGGACAGGATGGCTACACCTTC. Translating gives CASSSPGQDGYTF. Combining the CDR3 with reference TRBV5-1 and TRBJ1-2 gives the whole variable domain KAGVTQTPRYLIKTRGQQVTLSCSPISGHRSVSWYQQTPGQGLQFLFEYFSETQRNKGNFPGRFSGRQFSNSRSEMNVSTLELGDSALYLCASSSPGQDGYTFGSGTRLTVV.

The chain carries TRBV6-4 and TRBJ2-3, with 9 bases identical to TRBD2. The CDR3 length is 17 residues. Per the germline V gene, CDR1 is MRHNA and CDR2 is SNTAGT. With V trimmed by 3 bases and J by 2 bases, 9 bases remained unmatched. The CDR3 spells CASSERSRGGATDTQYF. CDR3 bases: TGTGCCAGCAGTGAAAGATCTCGCGGGGGGGCCACAGATACGCAGTATTTT.

V gene TRBV28 combines with J gene TRBJ2-4, with 8 bases identical to TRBD2. CDR1 MDHEN and CDR2 SYDVKM come from the germline V gene. Trimming cost V 5 bases and J 3 bases; bases outside gene matches: 9. The length of the CDR3 is 16 residues. The CDR3 protein is CASSVNREGGKNIQYF. CDR3 sequence (DNA): TGTGCCAGCAGTGTGAACCGGGAGGGGGGCAAAAACATTCAGTACTTC.

This rearrangement joins TRBV19 to TRBJ1-4; D might be TRBD1 (5 bases). The germline CDR1 and CDR2 sequences are LNHDA and SQIVND (reference sequence). CDR3 size: 15 residues. Trimming removed 4 bases from V and 5 bases from J, with 14 bases in between. This CDR3 reads CASSRSSGENEKLFF. For the CDR3, the DNA is TGTGCCAGTAGTAGGTCTTCGGGGGAGAATGAAAAACTGTTTTTT.